This T cell receptor (beta chain) was sequenced for a study of blood T cell repertoires in COVID-19. Study-level information: Both acute and convalescent COVID-19 samples were obtained from the United States, Italy and Spain. PBMCs, B-cell-depleted T cells, or T cells provided the cDNA or gDNA that made up the material.

For this clone: Other DNA sequences in the same sample also yield this CDR3.

Germline V CDR1 and CDR2: GTSNPN, SVGIG (reference sequence). Trimming took 3 bases from V and 4 from J, leaving 6 bases between them. The CDR3 contains 11 residues. Authors' methods: Amplification of reference gene primers provided the estimated nucleated cell counts. The table came from immunoSEQ multiplex PCR; TCRdb's copy has only in-frame clones and leaves some out. From that table come the V and J calls and clone size; the DNA was used to work out D and trimming. This table has a few hundred thousand clones, roughly 84% appearing once. The V call is TRBV30, the J call TRBJ1-2; D perhaps matches TRBD1 (6 bases). This receptor was obtained from a woman at least 80 years old with active or convalescent COVID-19. Sample: peripheral blood. CDR3 sequence (DNA): TGTGCCTGGAGCAGGGGCTATGGCTACACCTTC. Translation: CAWSRGYGYTF.